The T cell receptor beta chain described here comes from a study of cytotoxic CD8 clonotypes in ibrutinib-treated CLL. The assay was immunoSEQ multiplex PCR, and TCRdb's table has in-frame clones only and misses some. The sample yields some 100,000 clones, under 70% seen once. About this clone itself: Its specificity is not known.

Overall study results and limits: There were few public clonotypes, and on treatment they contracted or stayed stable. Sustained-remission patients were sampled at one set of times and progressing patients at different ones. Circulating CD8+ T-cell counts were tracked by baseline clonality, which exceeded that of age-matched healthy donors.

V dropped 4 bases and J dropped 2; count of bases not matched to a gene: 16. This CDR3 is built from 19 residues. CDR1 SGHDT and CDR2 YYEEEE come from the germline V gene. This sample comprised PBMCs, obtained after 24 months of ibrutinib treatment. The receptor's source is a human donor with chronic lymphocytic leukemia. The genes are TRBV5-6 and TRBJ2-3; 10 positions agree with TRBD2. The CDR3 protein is CASSLPSGGPLRLTDTQYF. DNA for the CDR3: TGTGCCAGCAGCCTCCCTAGCGGGGGCCCTCTCCGTCTCACAGATACGCAGTATTTT.